These 18 T cell receptor beta chains were sequenced from one sample in a study of cytomegalovirus exposure and HLA in healthy donors. With 60 Vbeta and 13 Jbeta primers, the PCR was carried out. Generated by immunoSEQ multiplex PCR, the TCRdb table keeps only in-frame clones and is missing some. Of 98,000 or so clones listed, 78% were seen once; the top ten hold approximately 1.7%. Material for sequencing was PBMCs. These receptors came from a woman aged 40 to 50 in good health and CMV-seronegative.

This clone was seen a few times. V usage is TRBV6-6 and J usage is TRBJ2-2; 10 bases fit TRBD2. The J segment lost 1 base and the V segment lost 6 bases, leaving 5 bases of the junction unmatched. The CDR3 is made up of 16 amino acids. Germline loops: CDR1 MNHNY, CDR2 SVGAGI (reference sequence). The CDR3 is CASRGIAGGNTGELFF. Here the CDR3 DNA reads TGTGCCAGCAGGGGGATAGCGGGAGGGAACACCGGGGAGCTGTTTTTT.

This sequence joins TRBV4-2 and TRBJ2-1; the match to TRBD2 covers 8 bases. This CDR3 is built from 16 residues. V trimming: 0 bases; J trimming: 4 bases; junction bases outside the gene matches: 5. Germline-derived CDR1 and CDR2 are LGHNA and YNFKEQ. The CDR3 DNA reads TGTGCCAGCAGCCAAGATGGAGCGGGAGTTTACAATGAGCAGTTCTTC. It specifies CASSQDGAGVYNEQFF.

The chain links TRBV7-8 to TRBJ2-1; the D gene could be TRBD1 or TRBD2 (10 bases each). CDR1 is SGHVS and CDR2 is FQNEAQ in the germline V gene. V lost 5 bases, J lost 4 bases, and 27 bases lay in between. This CDR3 has 19 residues. This chain's CDR3 is CASSARDRGATSGYNEQFF. CDR3 DNA: TGTGCCAGCAGCGCCCGGGACAGGGGAGCGACTAGCGGGTACAATGAGCAGTTCTTC.

This clone was counted a few times. The rearrangement links TRBV6-5 to TRBJ1-1; tentatively, D is TRBD1 (5 bases). The germline V gene encodes CDR1 MNHEY and CDR2 SVGAGI. The CDR3 is 12 residues long. The V and J ends lost 6 bases and 1 base respectively, with 6 bases between them. CDR3 protein: CASRTANTEAFF. The CDR3 DNA follows: TGTGCCAGCAGGACAGCGAACACTGAAGCTTTCTTT.

As regards this clone: The sample contains more than one DNA sequence encoding this CDR3. The chain employs TRBV27 and TRBJ2-7; the D gene is possibly TRBD2 (6 bases). The V and J ends lost 5 bases and 4 bases respectively, with 15 bases between them. The CDR3 extends over 14 amino acids. Germline CDR1 is MNHEY and CDR2 is SMNVEV (reference sequence). CDR3 bases: TGTGCCAGCAGTGCCCAGGGAGGAATTTACGAGCAGTACTTC. Its protein product is CASSAQGGIYEQYF.

This clone was seen just once. The rearrangement joins TRBV5-1 to TRBJ2-5; 7 positions match TRBD1. The CDR3 extends over 15 amino acids. V lost 4 bases, J lost 2 bases, and 8 bases stayed unmatched. CDR1 is SGHRS and CDR2 is YFSETQ in the germline V gene. In DNA, the CDR3 is TGCGCCAGCAGCCCATCAGGGGGTGGACAAGAGACCCAGTACTTC. It specifies CASSPSGGGQETQYF. Based on the CDR3 plus reference TRBV5-1 and TRBJ2-5, the full variable domain is KAGVTQTPRYLIKTRGQQVTLSCSPISGHRSVSWYQQTPGQGLQFLFEYFSETQRNKGNFPGRFSGRQFSNSRSEMNVSTLELGDSALYLCASSPSGGGQETQYFGPGTRLLVL.

V and J are TRBV27 and TRBJ2-4, with D possibly being TRBD2 (5 bases). The germline V gene encodes CDR1 MNHEY and CDR2 SMNVEV (reference sequence). This CDR3 is 16 amino acids long. Trimming pared 4 bases from V and 0 bases from J, leaving 13 bases between. CDR3 sequence reads: CASSYSAGLAKNIQYF. The CDR3 nucleotides are TGTGCCAGCAGTTATTCAGCCGGACTAGCCAAAAACATTCAGTACTTC.

The chain couples TRBV27 to TRBJ2-2; D remains unclear. V gave up 6 bases and J gave up 1 base, with 9 bases separating them. The CDR3 contains 14 residues. From germline, CDR1 is MNHEY and CDR2 SMNVEV (reference sequence). The CDR3 DNA reads as TGTGCCAGCAGCCTTGGCCTGAACACCGGGGAGCTGTTTTTT. Protein sequence: CASSLGLNTGELFF.

The gene calls are TRBV4-3 and TRBJ2-1; D call uncertain. The CDR3 is 13 residues long. The germline gives CDR1 LGHNA, CDR2 YSLEER. V was pared by 0 bases and J by 10 bases, with 10 bases between. The CDR3 loop reads CASSQEFLGEQFF. The DNA of the CDR3 is TGCGCCAGCAGCCAAGAGTTTCTGGGCGAGCAGTTCTTC.

This rearrangement joins TRBV20-1 to TRBJ1-1, with D unresolved. The V and J ends lost 5 bases and 3 bases respectively, with 7 bases between them. The germline V gene has CDR1 DFQATT and CDR2 SNEGSKA (reference sequence). The CDR3 is 11 residues long. The CDR3 protein is CSAPRDTEAFF. Here the CDR3 DNA reads TGCAGTGCTCCCCGGGACACTGAAGCTTTCTTT.

The rearrangement uses TRBV5-4 and TRBJ2-1, with 7 bases aligning to TRBD2. Looked up from germline, CDR1 is SGHNT and CDR2 is YYREEE (reference sequence). After removal of 6 bases from V and 9 bases from J, the junction contained 15 bases not matched to a gene. The CDR3 is 15 amino acids. The CDR3 DNA is TGTGCCAGCACCCCTCGGAGGGAGGGGAGTCTTGAGCAGTTCTTC. This gives the protein CASTPRREGSLEQFF.

The chain is built from TRBV7-9 and TRBJ2-1, with TRBD2 matching over 8 bases. The germline V gene has CDR1 SEHNR and CDR2 FQNEAQ (reference sequence). The CDR3 covers 16 residues. The V segment lost 5 bases and the J segment 3 bases; nucleotides outside the gene matches: 9. The CDR3 protein is CASSPPGAGGYNEQFF. The CDR3 region has the DNA TGTGCCAGCAGCCCCCCCGGGGCGGGAGGCTACAATGAGCAGTTCTTC.

This clone occurred a few times. The chain links TRBV11-2 to TRBJ1-1; no definite D call. Germline V gene data show CDR1 as SGHAT and CDR2 as FQNNGV. Trimming took 2 bases from V and 12 from J, leaving 10 bases between them. CDR3 length equals 11 residues. The CDR3 sequence: CASSLTGRTFF. CDR3 coding DNA: TGTGCCAGCAGCTTAACGGGGAGGACTTTCTTT.

The V call is TRBV4-3, the J call TRBJ1-2, with 12 positions matching TRBD1. Germline V gene data show CDR1 as LGHNA and CDR2 as YSLEER. The CDR3 covers 15 residues. V trimming: 0 bases; J trimming: 4 bases; junction bases outside the gene matches: 0. As DNA, the CDR3 is TGCGCCAGCAGCCAAGAGGGACAGGGGGCCTATGGCTACACCTTC. The encoded protein is CASSQEGQGAYGYTF.

A few counts support this clone. This chain uses TRBV7-2 with TRBJ2-1; a weak D match, TRBD1 (5 bases). V was cut by 4 bases and J by 7 bases, with 20 bases left in between. Germline V gene data show CDR1 as SGHTA and CDR2 as FQGNSA. The CDR3 consists of 16 residues. The DNA of the CDR3 is TGTGCCAGCAGCTCCCACCGTCAGGGTAAGGGGAATGAGCAGTTCTTC. It codes for CASSSHRQGKGNEQFF.

The chain employs TRBV7-8 and TRBJ2-7; TRBD2 matches at 7 bases. This CDR3 comprises 14 residues. The trim removed 0 bases at V and 9 bases at J, leaving 8 bases unmatched. Germline V lookup: CDR1 SGHVS, CDR2 FQNEAQ. CDR3 nucleotide sequence: TGTGCCAGCAGCTTAGCGGGACTACAGGCACCGCAGTACTTC. Its protein is CASSLAGLQAPQYF.

The J gene is TRBJ2-5, the V gene TRBV5-1, with D perhaps matching TRBD2 (5 bases). CDR1 and CDR2 (germline): SGHRS, YFSETQ. The CDR3 sequence is 16 residues long. Trimming stripped 0 bases from V and 5 bases from J, with 17 bases between. CDR3 sequence reads: CASSLDPAGVGETQYF. The CDR3 DNA sequence: TGCGCCAGCAGCTTGGACCCAGCCGGGGTGGGGGAGACCCAGTACTTC.

The chain couples TRBV28 to TRBJ2-7; a weak D match, TRBD2 (6 bases). The CDR3 contains 18 residues. From germline, CDR1 is MDHEN and CDR2 SYDVKM. Trimming stripped 3 bases from V and 4 bases from J, with 25 bases between. CDR3 protein: CASSFLRGNSFLTYEQYF. DNA for the CDR3: TGTGCCAGCAGTTTTTTGCGGGGCAATTCATTCTTGACTTACGAGCAGTACTTC.